The rows below give T cell receptor beta chains drawn from one sample of a study of CD8 T cells in Susac syndrome. TCRdb processed the immunoSEQ multiplex PCR reads anew with MiXCR; each CDR3 protein has one entry. The sample has around 150,000 distinct CDR3 sequences, 90% to 95% seen once. Material: CD4+ T cells from PBMCs. The receptors come from a human donor with multiple sclerosis. The CDR3 runs from the conserved cysteine through the conserved F or W. Fields, in order: clone size, D gene, J gene, V gene, CDR3 DNA, CDR3 protein. D genes are given only for firm matches. Rows may omit the clone size; those that give it use once, few, many or a size class.

clone size: .; D gene: TRBD2; J gene: TRBJ2-2; V gene: TRBV18; CDR3 DNA: TGTGCCAGCTCACCACGACTAGCGGGCCTTAACACCGGGGAGCTGTTTTTT; CDR3 protein: CASSPRLAGLNTGELFF
clone size: .; D gene: .; J gene: TRBJ1-2; V gene: TRBV29-1; CDR3 DNA: TGCAGCGTTGCTGAAACCAACTATGGCTACACCTTC; CDR3 protein: CSVAETNYGYTF
clone size: .; D gene: .; J gene: TRBJ1-1; V gene: TRBV20-1; CDR3 DNA: TGCAGTGCTCTTCAGGAAAGCACTGAAGCTTTCTTT; CDR3 protein: CSALQESTEAFF
clone size: .; D gene: .; J gene: TRBJ2-4; V gene: TRBV10-3; CDR3 DNA: TGTGCCAGCGGGACTCCCGGAGGCAAAAACATTCAGTACTTC; CDR3 protein: CASGTPGGKNIQYF
clone size: few; D gene: .; J gene: TRBJ2-3; V gene: TRBV6-1; CDR3 DNA: TGTGCCAGCAGGACGGACGGGGCCGATACGCAGTATTTT; CDR3 protein: CASRTDGADTQYF
clone size: .; D gene: .; J gene: TRBJ2-3; V gene: TRBV20-1; CDR3 DNA: TGCAGTGCCCTTCACGGGGGCCGACGGTCGGATACGCAGTATTTT; CDR3 protein: CSALHGGRRSDTQYF
clone size: .; D gene: .; J gene: TRBJ2-5; V gene: TRBV29-1; CDR3 DNA: TGCAGCGTTGAACCGGGACGAAACCGGGAGACCCAGTACTTC; CDR3 protein: CSVEPGRNRETQYF
clone size: .; D gene: .; J gene: TRBJ2-1; V gene: TRBV29-1; CDR3 DNA: TGCAGCGTTTCTAAGTTCAAAGAGCAGTTCTTC; CDR3 protein: CSVSKFKEQFF
clone size: .; D gene: .; J gene: TRBJ1-1; V gene: TRBV2; CDR3 DNA: TGTGCCAGCACTGAACAGACCACCTCTGGGACTGAAGCTTTCTTT; CDR3 protein: CASTEQTTSGTEAFF
clone size: .; D gene: .; J gene: TRBJ2-3; V gene: TRBV19; CDR3 DNA: TGTGCCAGTAGTATAGGGCCGAGCGGGTCTCCCCACACAGATACGCAGTATTTT; CDR3 protein: CASSIGPSGSPHTDTQYF
clone size: .; D gene: .; J gene: TRBJ1-4; V gene: TRBV28; CDR3 DNA: TGTGCCAGCAGTTTACGAAGTGGGGGATTGGAAAAACTGTTTTTT; CDR3 protein: CASSLRSGGLEKLFF
clone size: .; D gene: .; J gene: TRBJ2-1; V gene: TRBV24-1; CDR3 DNA: TGTGCCACCAGTGAGGCAACACAGGGTCCGACCTACAATGAGCAGTTCTTC; CDR3 protein: CATSEATQGPTYNEQFF
clone size: .; D gene: TRBD2; J gene: TRBJ2-1; V gene: TRBV20-1; CDR3 DNA: TGCAGTGCTAGTCCTAGCGGGAGGGCGTACAATGAGCAGTTCTTC; CDR3 protein: CSASPSGRAYNEQFF
clone size: .; D gene: .; J gene: TRBJ2-5; V gene: TRBV7-2; CDR3 DNA: TGTGCCAGCTGCGAAGTAGGGCCTCGAGAGACCCAGTACTTC; CDR3 protein: CASCEVGPRETQYF
clone size: .; D gene: .; J gene: TRBJ2-3; V gene: TRBV30; CDR3 DNA: TGTGCCTGGAGCCCAGGGCTAAGCACAGATACGCAGTATTTT; CDR3 protein: CAWSPGLSTDTQYF
clone size: .; D gene: TRBD2; J gene: TRBJ2-3; V gene: TRBV2; CDR3 DNA: TGTGCCAGCAGTTCCCGGACTAGCGGTAGCACAGATACGCAGTATTTT; CDR3 protein: CASSSRTSGSTDTQYF
clone size: .; D gene: .; J gene: TRBJ1-2; V gene: TRBV5-4; CDR3 DNA: TGTGCCAGCAGCTTGGACCCGGGACAAAACTATGGCTACACCTTC; CDR3 protein: CASSLDPGQNYGYTF
clone size: .; D gene: .; J gene: TRBJ2-5; V gene: TRBV20-1; CDR3 DNA: TGCAGTGCTAGAGATTCCAACGGACGGATCCAAGAGACCCAGTACTTC; CDR3 protein: CSARDSNGRIQETQYF
clone size: .; D gene: .; J gene: TRBJ2-3; V gene: TRBV6-2/TRBV6-3; CDR3 DNA: TGTGCCAGCGGCCATGGGCATACGCAGTATTTT; CDR3 protein: CASGHGHTQYF
clone size: .; D gene: .; J gene: TRBJ2-7; V gene: TRBV7-2; CDR3 DNA: TGTGCCAGCAGCTTACAGCCGACCTACGAGCAGTACTTC; CDR3 protein: CASSLQPTYEQYF
clone size: .; D gene: .; J gene: TRBJ2-5; V gene: TRBV7-2; CDR3 DNA: TGTGCCAGCAGCTTACAGGGCGTGACCCAGTACTTC; CDR3 protein: CASSLQGVTQYF
clone size: .; D gene: .; J gene: TRBJ1-5; V gene: TRBV23-1; CDR3 DNA: TGCGCCAGCAGTCAATCCGAGGATCAGCCCCAGCATTTT; CDR3 protein: CASSQSEDQPQHF
clone size: .; D gene: TRBD2; J gene: TRBJ2-5; V gene: TRBV11-2; CDR3 DNA: TGTGCCAGCAGCCGACGGACTAGCGGCCAAGAGACCCAGTACTTC; CDR3 protein: CASSRRTSGQETQYF
clone size: .; D gene: .; J gene: TRBJ2-7; V gene: TRBV3-1; CDR3 DNA: TGTGCCAGCAGCCGAGTAGGGCGCGAGCAGTACTTC; CDR3 protein: CASSRVGREQYF
clone size: .; D gene: TRBD2; J gene: TRBJ2-7; V gene: TRBV3-1; CDR3 DNA: TGTGCCAGCAGTCGGACTAGCGGCTACGAGCAGTACTTC; CDR3 protein: CASSRTSGYEQYF
clone size: .; D gene: .; J gene: TRBJ2-2; V gene: TRBV12-3/TRBV12-4; CDR3 DNA: TGTGCCAGCTTAACGGGATTTAACACCGGGGAGCTGTTTTTT; CDR3 protein: CASLTGFNTGELFF
clone size: .; D gene: .; J gene: TRBJ2-3; V gene: TRBV6-2/TRBV6-3; CDR3 DNA: TGTGCCAGCACCCTTTACCAAGCGGGCGGCACAGATACGCAGTATTTT; CDR3 protein: CASTLYQAGGTDTQYF
clone size: .; D gene: TRBD1; J gene: TRBJ1-1; V gene: TRBV18; CDR3 DNA: TGTGCCAGCTCACGGCTCACAGGGGGCAGGACTGAAGCTTTCTTT; CDR3 protein: CASSRLTGGRTEAFF
clone size: .; D gene: .; J gene: TRBJ2-7; V gene: TRBV18; CDR3 DNA: TGTGCCAGCTCACCACCGAACAGCAACAAGCTGGACGAGCAGTACTTC; CDR3 protein: CASSPPNSNKLDEQYF
clone size: .; D gene: .; J gene: TRBJ2-3; V gene: TRBV12-3/TRBV12-4; CDR3 DNA: TGTGCCAGCAGTTTAGGGCAAACAGGGCTCAGCACAGATACGCAGTATTTT; CDR3 protein: CASSLGQTGLSTDTQYF
clone size: .; D gene: .; J gene: TRBJ2-3; V gene: TRBV9; CDR3 DNA: TGTGCCAGCAGCGTAGACGGTAGCACAGATACGCAGTATTTT; CDR3 protein: CASSVDGSTDTQYF
clone size: .; D gene: .; J gene: TRBJ1-1; V gene: TRBV7-9; CDR3 DNA: TGTGCCAGCAGCTTGACTCAGAACACTGAAGCTTTCTTT; CDR3 protein: CASSLTQNTEAFF
clone size: .; D gene: .; J gene: TRBJ2-5; V gene: TRBV2; CDR3 DNA: TGTGCCAGCTTTAAGACGCTAGCCCGAGAGACCCAGTACTTC; CDR3 protein: CASFKTLARETQYF
clone size: .; D gene: .; J gene: TRBJ2-6; V gene: TRBV24-1; CDR3 DNA: TGTGCCACCAGTGATCCCTCCGGGACGGGGCTCTCTGGGGCCAACGTCCTGACTTTC; CDR3 protein: CATSDPSGTGLSGANVLTF
clone size: .; D gene: .; J gene: TRBJ1-2; V gene: TRBV20-1; CDR3 DNA: TGCAGTGCTGACCTGGACAGCTATGACTACACCTTC; CDR3 protein: CSADLDSYDYTF
clone size: .; D gene: .; J gene: TRBJ2-5; V gene: TRBV20-1; CDR3 DNA: TGCAGTGCTGGCGATGGATGGGCCCAGTACTTC; CDR3 protein: CSAGDGWAQYF
clone size: .; D gene: .; J gene: TRBJ2-7; V gene: TRBV7-2; CDR3 DNA: TGTGCCAGCAGCCCACAGAAGAGCTCCTACGAGCAGTACTTC; CDR3 protein: CASSPQKSSYEQYF
clone size: .; D gene: TRBD2; J gene: TRBJ2-4; V gene: TRBV4-1; CDR3 DNA: TGCGCCAGCAGCCAAGCTAGCGGGAGTTGGAACATTCAGTACTTC; CDR3 protein: CASSQASGSWNIQYF
clone size: .; D gene: TRBD2; J gene: TRBJ2-7; V gene: TRBV5-1; CDR3 DNA: TGCGCCAGCAGCCCTAGCGGGCGCTCCTACGAGCAGTACTTC; CDR3 protein: CASSPSGRSYEQYF
clone size: .; D gene: .; J gene: TRBJ1-5; V gene: TRBV30; CDR3 DNA: TGTGCCTTCGCGGGGGGCTATAGCAATCAGCCCCAGCATTTT; CDR3 protein: CAFAGGYSNQPQHF
clone size: .; D gene: .; J gene: TRBJ2-3; V gene: TRBV14; CDR3 DNA: TGTGCCAGCAGCCCCGTGGGCACCACAGATACGCAGTATTTT; CDR3 protein: CASSPVGTTDTQYF
clone size: once; D gene: .; J gene: TRBJ1-6; V gene: TRBV20-1; CDR3 DNA: TGCAGTGCTTCTGTAGGGGTACGAGAGAATTCACCCCTCCACTTT; CDR3 protein: CSASVGVRENSPLHF
clone size: .; D gene: TRBD1; J gene: TRBJ2-7; V gene: TRBV7-9; CDR3 DNA: TGTGCCAGCAGCTTAGCGACAGGGCTCTCTAACGAGCAGTACTTC; CDR3 protein: CASSLATGLSNEQYF
clone size: .; D gene: .; J gene: TRBJ2-3; V gene: TRBV9; CDR3 DNA: TGTGCCAGCAGCGTACAACCTAAAAGCACAGATACGCAGTATTTT; CDR3 protein: CASSVQPKSTDTQYF
clone size: .; D gene: .; J gene: TRBJ2-1; V gene: TRBV20-1; CDR3 DNA: TGCAGTGCTCGTAGGGGCACGAGTGAGCAGTTCTTC; CDR3 protein: CSARRGTSEQFF
clone size: .; D gene: TRBD2; J gene: TRBJ2-1; V gene: TRBV28; CDR3 DNA: TGTGCCAGCAGTCCAGCCGCCGGGACTAGCGGGAGAGTAGGCAATGAGCAGTTCTTC; CDR3 protein: CASSPAAGTSGRVGNEQFF
clone size: .; D gene: TRBD1; J gene: TRBJ1-1; V gene: TRBV27; CDR3 DNA: TGTGCCAGCAGTCCATGGGCAGGGGGCAAAGGGGACACTGAAGCTTTCTTT; CDR3 protein: CASSPWAGGKGDTEAFF
clone size: .; D gene: .; J gene: TRBJ2-4; V gene: TRBV29-1; CDR3 DNA: TGCAGCGTTGAGGTATGGACTCAGAAAAACATTCAGTACTTC; CDR3 protein: CSVEVWTQKNIQYF
clone size: .; D gene: .; J gene: TRBJ1-2; V gene: TRBV5-6; CDR3 DNA: TGTGCCAGCAGCTTGTTTGATTTGGGAGGCTACACCTTC; CDR3 protein: CASSLFDLGGYTF